These T cell receptor beta chains were read from a single sample in a study of cytomegalovirus exposure and HLA in healthy donors. Produced via immunoSEQ multiplex PCR; TCRdb's table is partial and in-frame only. The sample yields some 120,000 clones, of which the top ten take up roughly 1%. The sequenced material came from PBMCs. These receptors originate from a man younger than 35 in good health and CMV-seronegative. The CDR3 runs from the conserved cysteine through the conserved F or W. The order of the fields is V gene, J gene, D gene, CDR3 DNA, CDR3 protein. D genes are given only for firm matches.

V gene: TRBV6-5
J gene: TRBJ2-1
D gene: -
CDR3 DNA: TGTGCCAGCAGCCTCCAAGGGGATATATACAATGAGCAGTTCTTC
CDR3 protein: CASSLQGDIYNEQFF

V gene: TRBV30
J gene: TRBJ1-1
D gene: -
CDR3 DNA: TGTGCCTGGAGTGTGGGAGGGGGCACTGAAGCTTTCTTT
CDR3 protein: CAWSVGGGTEAFF

V gene: TRBV27
J gene: TRBJ1-2
D gene: TRBD1
CDR3 DNA: TGTGCCAGCAGTTTATCGAGGGACAGGGCGAAAGGGTATGGCTACACCTTC
CDR3 protein: CASSLSRDRAKGYGYTF

V gene: TRBV2
J gene: TRBJ2-6
D gene: TRBD1
CDR3 DNA: TGTGCCAGCAGCACGGATCGGGGGACAGGGCCTACTGGGGCCAACGTCCTGACTTTC
CDR3 protein: CASSTDRGTGPTGANVLTF

V gene: TRBV19
J gene: TRBJ1-1
D gene: -
CDR3 DNA: TGTGCCACTGTGAAAGCGAACACTGAAGCTTTCTTT
CDR3 protein: CATVKANTEAFF

V gene: TRBV11-2
J gene: TRBJ2-5
D gene: TRBD1
CDR3 DNA: TGTGCCAGCAGCTTAGAGGACAGGGGGCCAGAGACCCAGTACTTC
CDR3 protein: CASSLEDRGPETQYF

V gene: TRBV7-9
J gene: TRBJ2-7
D gene: TRBD2
CDR3 DNA: TGTGCCAGCAGCGCTAGCGGGCCCTACGAGCAGTACTTC
CDR3 protein: CASSASGPYEQYF

V gene: TRBV12-1
J gene: TRBJ1-1
D gene: -
CDR3 DNA: TGTGCCAGCAGCGCCGGACAGATGAACACTGAAGCTTTCTTT
CDR3 protein: CASSAGQMNTEAFF

V gene: TRBV18
J gene: TRBJ1-2
D gene: TRBD1
CDR3 DNA: TGTGCCAGCTCACCCATGGACAGGGCTAGCTATGGCTACACCTTC
CDR3 protein: CASSPMDRASYGYTF

V gene: TRBV30
J gene: TRBJ1-4
D gene: -
CDR3 DNA: TGTGCCTGGAGTTTCGGTCGGAGTAATGAAAAACTGTTTTTT
CDR3 protein: CAWSFGRSNEKLFF

V gene: TRBV28
J gene: TRBJ1-4
D gene: -
CDR3 DNA: TGTGCCAGCAGCTCTCCCTTATCAACTAATGAAAAACTGTTTTTT
CDR3 protein: CASSSPLSTNEKLFF

V gene: TRBV5-1
J gene: TRBJ2-7
D gene: TRBD2
CDR3 DNA: TGCGCCAGCAGCTCGGGACTAGCGGGAGGCCCCTACGAGCAGTACTTC
CDR3 protein: CASSSGLAGGPYEQYF

V gene: TRBV28
J gene: TRBJ1-1
D gene: -
CDR3 DNA: TGTGCCAGCAGTTTATACCGGAGCACTGAAGCTTTCTTT
CDR3 protein: CASSLYRSTEAFF

V gene: TRBV27
J gene: TRBJ1-2
D gene: -
CDR3 DNA: TGTGCCAGCAGCCTAACCACACAGGGTATGGGTGGCTACACCTTC
CDR3 protein: CASSLTTQGMGGYTF

V gene: TRBV7-2
J gene: TRBJ2-7
D gene: -
CDR3 DNA: TGTGCCAGCAGCCCTGGACAGTCCTACGAGCAGTACTTC
CDR3 protein: CASSPGQSYEQYF

V gene: TRBV7-2
J gene: TRBJ2-1
D gene: TRBD2
CDR3 DNA: TGTGCCAGCAGCGAGCGGGGGTTCTACAATGAGCAGTTCTTC
CDR3 protein: CASSERGFYNEQFF

V gene: TRBV11-2
J gene: TRBJ1-1
D gene: -
CDR3 DNA: TGTGCCAGCAGCTTAATCGAGCACGTCTGGCCTATCAGGACTGAAGCTTTCTTT
CDR3 protein: CASSLIEHVWPIRTEAFF

V gene: TRBV6-4
J gene: TRBJ2-1
D gene: TRBD2
CDR3 DNA: TGTGCCAGCAGTTTTTTAGCGGGAGAGGGCAATGAGCAGTTCTTC
CDR3 protein: CASSFLAGEGNEQFF

V gene: TRBV29-1
J gene: TRBJ2-4
D gene: -
CDR3 DNA: TGCAGCGTTGAAGTTCGGGATCTCCTGCCCCTAGCCAAAAACATTCAGTACTTC
CDR3 protein: CSVEVRDLLPLAKNIQYF

V gene: TRBV5-1
J gene: TRBJ1-6
D gene: TRBD1
CDR3 DNA: TGCGCCAGCAGCTTGGCCGGACAGGGGACTAATTCACCCCTCCACTTT
CDR3 protein: CASSLAGQGTNSPLHF

V gene: TRBV5-4
J gene: TRBJ2-7
D gene: -
CDR3 DNA: TGTGCCAGCAGCTCCTCGGGAGAGGGCGAGCAGTACTTC
CDR3 protein: CASSSSGEGEQYF

V gene: TRBV13
J gene: TRBJ2-7
D gene: -
CDR3 DNA: TGTGCCAGCTTAGAATACGACAGCTCCTACGAGCAGTACTTC
CDR3 protein: CASLEYDSSYEQYF

V gene: TRBV10-1
J gene: TRBJ2-7
D gene: TRBD2
CDR3 DNA: TGCGCCAGCAGTGAGTCGACTAGCGTCTACGAGCAGTACTTC
CDR3 protein: CASSESTSVYEQYF

V gene: TRBV29-1
J gene: TRBJ2-6
D gene: -
CDR3 DNA: TGCAGCGTTGAAGACCGGGACACGGATTCTGGGGCCAACGTCCTGACTTTC
CDR3 protein: CSVEDRDTDSGANVLTF